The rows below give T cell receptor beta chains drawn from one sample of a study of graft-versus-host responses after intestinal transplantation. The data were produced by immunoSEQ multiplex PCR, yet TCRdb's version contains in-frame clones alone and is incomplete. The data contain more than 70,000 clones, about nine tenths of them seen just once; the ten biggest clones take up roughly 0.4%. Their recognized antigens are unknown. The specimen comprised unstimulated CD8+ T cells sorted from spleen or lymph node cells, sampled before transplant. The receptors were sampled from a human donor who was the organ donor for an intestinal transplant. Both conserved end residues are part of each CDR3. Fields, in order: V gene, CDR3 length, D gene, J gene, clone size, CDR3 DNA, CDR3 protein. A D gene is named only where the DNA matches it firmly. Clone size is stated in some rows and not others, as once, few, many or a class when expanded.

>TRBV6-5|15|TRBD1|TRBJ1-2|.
TGTGCCAGCCGGCAAGGACAGGGGCCCAGGGATGGCTACACCTTC
CASRQGQGPRDGYTF
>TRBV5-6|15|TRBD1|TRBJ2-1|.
TGTGCCAGCAGCTTGGGTACAGGGACAGGGAGTGAGCAGTTCTTC
CASSLGTGTGSEQFF
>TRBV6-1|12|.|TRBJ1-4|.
TGTGCCAGCAGTGAACCAGGCGTAAAACTGTTTTTT
CASSEPGVKLFF
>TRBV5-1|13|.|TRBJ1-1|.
TGCGCCAGCAGCTTGGCCACGCAGACTGAAGCTTTCTTT
CASSLATQTEAFF
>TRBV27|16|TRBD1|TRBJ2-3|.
TGTGCCAGCAGCCCTAGACAGGGTACCGGAACAGATACGCAGTATTTT
CASSPRQGTGTDTQYF
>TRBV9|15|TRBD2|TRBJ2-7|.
TGTGCCAGCAGCGTCTCCCCTAGCGGCACCTACGAGCAGTACTTC
CASSVSPSGTYEQYF
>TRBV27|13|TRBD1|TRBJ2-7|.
TGTGCCAGCAGTGGCCGACAGGGCGACGAGCAGTACTTC
CASSGRQGDEQYF
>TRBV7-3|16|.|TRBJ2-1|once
TGTGCCAGCAGCCCCCGATCCGGGGAACCCTACAATGAGCAGTTCTTC
CASSPRSGEPYNEQFF
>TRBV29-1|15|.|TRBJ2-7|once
TGCAGCGTTGAAACGCGCAGGGGAAGCTCCTACGAGCAGTACTTC
CSVETRRGSSYEQYF
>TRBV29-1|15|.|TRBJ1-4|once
TGCAGCGTTGAAGAAGTAATAGGGGGTGATGAAAAACTGTTTTTT
CSVEEVIGGDEKLFF
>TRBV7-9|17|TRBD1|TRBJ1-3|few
TGTGCCAGCAGCTCCACTCTAACAGGGGGCACGGGAAACACCATATATTTT
CASSSTLTGGTGNTIYF
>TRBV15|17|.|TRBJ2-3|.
TGTGCCACCAGCAGAGATGTTCAGGCAGGGGTCACAGATACGCAGTATTTT
CATSRDVQAGVTDTQYF
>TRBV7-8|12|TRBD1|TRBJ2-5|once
TGTGCCAGCACCCAGGGGGAAGAGACCCAGTACTTC
CASTQGEETQYF
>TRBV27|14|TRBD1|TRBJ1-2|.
TGTGCCAGCAGTTCAAATACAGGGGGCGCTGGCTACACCTTC
CASSSNTGGAGYTF
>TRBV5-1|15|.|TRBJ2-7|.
TGCGCCAGCAGCTTGGGGCGGGGGCTCCTTTACGAGCAGTACTTC
CASSLGRGLLYEQYF
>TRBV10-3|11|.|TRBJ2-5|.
TGTGCCATCAGTGCGGGGGAGACCCAGTACTTC
CAISAGETQYF
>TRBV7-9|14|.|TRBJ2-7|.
TGTGCCAGCAGCTTGGGAGACCGAATATACGAGCAGTACTTC
CASSLGDRIYEQYF
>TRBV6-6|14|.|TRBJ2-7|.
TGTGCCAGCAGTGAGGCCCTCCCCTCCTACGAGCAGTACTTC
CASSEALPSYEQYF
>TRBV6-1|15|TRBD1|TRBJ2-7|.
TGTGCCAGCAGTTCAGGACAGGGTGCCCCCTACGAGCAGTACTTC
CASSSGQGAPYEQYF
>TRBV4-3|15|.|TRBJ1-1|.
TGCGCCAGCAGCCAAGAACGGAGCTTGAACACTGAAGCTTTCTTT
CASSQERSLNTEAFF
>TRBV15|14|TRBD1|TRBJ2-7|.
TGTGCCACCAGCAGAGGACAGGGGGCCTACGAGCAGTACTTC
CATSRGQGAYEQYF